This T cell receptor (beta chain) was observed in a study of regulatory T cells in long-lasting Graves disease. Overall study results and limits: Among samples with persistent disease, TRBV28, TRBJ1-2 and TRBJ2-5 were favored. Investigators studied peripheral blood only, not thyroid tissue.

As regards this clonotype: Its specificity is unknown.

Time point given: newly diagnosed GD, antithyroid drugs for less than 3 months. Making the TCR library involved RNA that had been extracted from PBMCs. Germline V gives CDR1 MGHDK, CDR2 SYGVNS. CDR3 length: 16 residues. With V trimmed by 2 bases and J by 0 bases, 3 bases remained unmatched. Library construction for TCR beta used iRepertoire HTBI primers and Arm-PCR of CDR3 regions. MiXCR, run by TCRdb on the multiplex PCR reads, gives a single entry per CDR3 protein. The table lists 680,000 or so distinct CDR3 sequences, 16% of them singletons, with more than 15% in the top ten. The sample also formed part of further work on T cells in Graves' hyperthyroidism and ophthalmopathy. That publication notes: Uncontrolled infection, other autoimmune disease, pregnancy or lactation excluded patients.

The clonotype comes from a woman aged 25 to 39 with Graves disease. The rearrangement uses TRBV25-1 and TRBJ2-3, with TRBD1 matching 9 bases. This material consisted of peripheral blood mononuclear cells (PBMCs), taken at new diagnosis, from a patient treated with antithyroid drugs. The DNA of the CDR3 is TGTGCCAGCAGTGAAGGGGGACAGGGTAGCACAGATACGCAGTATTTT. Its translation: CASSEGGQGSTDTQYF.